The 31 T cell receptor beta chains below all came from one sample that was sequenced in a study of early stage breast cancer tumors. Produced via immunoSEQ multiplex PCR; TCRdb's table is partial and in-frame only. This sample carries tens of thousands of clones, less than 80% of them seen once, and the ten largest clones take over 6%. The sequenced sample was blood. These receptors originate from a person in their sixties with breast cancer.

The rearrangement links TRBV28 to TRBJ2-7; 8 bases are shared with TRBD1. The trim removed 6 bases at V and 2 bases at J, leaving 3 bases unmatched. Germline values: CDR1 MDHEN, CDR2 SYDVKM. The CDR3 has 13 amino acids. The chain's CDR3 is CASSSTGAYEQYF. DNA for the CDR3: TGTGCCAGCAGCTCGACAGGGGCCTACGAGCAGTACTTC.

The chain has TRBV4-1 and TRBJ1-2; D remains ambiguous. Germline values: CDR1 MGHRA, CDR2 YSYEKL. Trimming took 0 bases from V and 4 from J, leaving 12 bases between them. The CDR3 extends over 15 amino acids. CDR3 residues: CASSQDQRGRYGYTF. The CDR3 DNA follows: TGCGCCAGCAGCCAAGATCAACGGGGTCGCTATGGCTACACCTTC.

The chain uses TRBV6-1 and TRBJ1-4; 7 bases match TRBD1. Germline V lookup: CDR1 MNHNS, CDR2 SASEGT. CDR3 length equals 15 residues. With 7 bases clipped from V and 1 base from J, the junction kept 6 bases outside the gene matches. CDR3 in DNA: TGTGCCAGCAATACAGGGGCGGGAACTAATGAAAAACTGTTTTTT. Amino acids: CASNTGAGTNEKLFF.

This clone was seen a single time. This rearrangement joins TRBV28 to TRBJ2-1; a possible D gene is TRBD2 (6 bases). In germline, CDR1 is MDHEN, CDR2 SYDVKM. The CDR3 has 14 residues. With 6 bases removed from V and 6 bases from J, the gap between germline ends came to 15 bases. The CDR3 loop reads CASREQGLPNEQFF. Here the CDR3 DNA reads TGTGCCAGCAGGGAGCAGGGACTTCCCAATGAGCAGTTCTTC. Variable domain in full (rest from reference TRBV28 and TRBJ2-1): DVKVTQSSRYLVKRTGEKVFLECVQDMDHENMFWYRQDPGLGLRLIYFSYDVKMKEKGDIPEGYSVSREKKERFSLILESASTNQTSMYLCASREQGLPNEQFFGPGTRLTVL.

V usage is TRBV2 and J usage is TRBJ2-7; 12 bases line up with TRBD2. The CDR3 is made up of 21 amino acids. V was pared by 0 bases and J by 2 bases, with 17 bases of the junction left unmatched. Germline V gene sequence: CDR1 SNHLY, CDR2 FYNNEI. The CDR3 protein is CASSEAQQYSSGGASAYEQYF. CDR3 in DNA: TGTGCCAGCAGTGAAGCGCAACAGTATTCTAGCGGGGGGGCCTCGGCCTACGAGCAGTACTTC.

The V gene is TRBV5-4, the J gene TRBJ2-1; 10 nucleotides match TRBD1. CDR1 and CDR2 (germline): SGHNT, YYREEE (reference sequence). V lost 4 bases to trimming and J lost 8 bases; unmatched junction nucleotides: 9. This CDR3 is built from 15 residues. The CDR3 DNA is TGTGCCAGCAGCCAAGACAGGGGGCCATCATATGAGCAGTTCTTC. Its translation is CASSQDRGPSYEQFF. The whole variable domain, filled in from reference TRBV5-4 and TRBJ2-1, reads ETGVTQSPTHLIKTRGQQVTLRCSSQSGHNTVSWYQQALGQGPQFIFQYYREEENGRGNFPPRFSGLQFPNYSSELNVNALELDDSALYLCASSQDRGPSYEQFFGPGTRLTVL.

This clone was found a few times. This chain links TRBV4-1 with TRBJ2-7; 10 bases are a match to TRBD2. Germline lookup yields CDR1 MGHRA and CDR2 YSYEKL. The CDR3 sequence is 15 residues long. J lost 3 bases, V lost 3 bases, and 5 bases had no gene match. CDR3: CASSHLGLADYEQYF. CDR3 nucleotide sequence: TGCGCCAGCAGCCACCTCGGACTAGCGGACTACGAGCAGTACTTC.

This clone was observed once. This chain links TRBV7-6 with TRBJ2-5, with D possibly being TRBD2 (6 bases). V dropped 8 bases and J dropped 5 bases, with 24 bases sitting between them. The CDR3 contains 16 residues. CDR1 and CDR2 (germline): SGHVS, FNYEAQ. The DNA for the CDR3 is TGTGCCAGCGCCGTTGGGGGTTCGGCGGGGCAGGAGACCCAGTACTTC. This codes for CASAVGGSAGQETQYF.

The chain uses TRBV7-8 and TRBJ1-2; D uncertain. From germline, CDR1 is SGHVS and CDR2 FQNEAQ. CDR3 size: 14 residues. V lost 7 bases, J lost 6 bases, and 18 bases lay in between. The CDR3 coding sequence is TGTGCCAGCACCCAAACCTCCCTGAGGCATGGCTACACCTTC. Its translation: CASTQTSLRHGYTF.

This clone was observed a handful of times. V gene TRBV27 combines with J gene TRBJ1-4; no clear D. The CDR3 runs to 14 residues. The V end was cut by 5 bases, the J end by 5 bases, with 12 bases between. The germline V gene has CDR1 MNHEY and CDR2 SMNVEV (reference sequence). The CDR3: CASSSHPENEKLFF. The CDR3 bases are TGTGCCAGCAGTAGCCACCCGGAGAATGAAAAACTGTTTTTT.

This sequence joins TRBV5-1 and TRBJ1-4, with a weak D call TRBD1 (6 bases). Germline loops: CDR1 SGHRS, CDR2 YFSETQ. This CDR3 is 15 amino acids long. V was trimmed by 4 bases and J by 0 bases, leaving 10 bases between them. CDR3 protein: CASSLRTATNEKLFF. In DNA, the CDR3 is TGCGCCAGCAGCCTTCGGACAGCAACTAATGAAAAACTGTTTTTT.

The chain recombines TRBV6-6 with TRBJ1-2; D ambiguous. The CDR3 runs to 12 residues. Trimming stripped 8 bases from V and 1 base from J, with 8 bases between. The germline gives CDR1 MNHNY, CDR2 SVGAGI (reference sequence). CDR3 sequence reads: CASLGFNYGYTF. CDR3 sequence (DNA): TGTGCCAGCTTGGGTTTTAACTATGGCTACACCTTC.

The V call is TRBV15, the J call TRBJ2-7, with TRBD1 matching over 7 bases. This CDR3 contains 14 residues. J was trimmed by 1 base and V by 1 base; bases with no gene match: 1. Germline V lookup: CDR1 LNHNV, CDR2 YYDKDF (reference sequence). The CDR3 DNA follows: TGTGCCACCAGCAGAGGACAGGGATCCTACGAGCAGTACTTC. Translated: CATSRGQGSYEQYF.

This clone was detected only a few times. This chain links TRBV28 with TRBJ2-7; D is ambiguous. The CDR3 length is 12 residues. The ends were cut back, 4 bases at V and 3 bases at J, with 7 bases in the middle. Per germline, CDR1 MDHEN and CDR2 SYDVKM. The CDR3 DNA follows: TGTGCCAGCAGTTGGGGTGGCTACGAGCAGTACTTC. This sequence encodes CASSWGGYEQYF.

This clone turned up a few times. This sequence joins TRBV5-4 and TRBJ2-7; D remains unclear. This CDR3 has 12 amino acids. V lost 4 bases, J lost 3 bases, and 8 bases lay in between. Germline assignment: CDR1 SGHNT and CDR2 YYREEE (reference sequence). The CDR3, as DNA: TGTGCCAGCAGCGGAGTAGGCTACGAGCAGTACTTC. It encodes CASSGVGYEQYF.

The chain carries TRBV5-1 and TRBJ2-2; D possibly corresponds to TRBD1 (6 bases). Trimming cost V 6 bases and J 0 bases, with 9 bases left between them. Germline values: CDR1 SGHRS, CDR2 YFSETQ. CDR3 length equals 14 residues. For the CDR3, the DNA is TGCGCCAGCACGAGGACAGCGAACACCGGGGAGCTGTTTTTT. It specifies CASTRTANTGELFF.

The chain uses TRBV28 and TRBJ2-7, with a tentative D call TRBD1 (5 bases). The CDR3 totals 15 residues. The V end was cut by 2 bases, the J end by 4 bases, with 15 bases between. Germline assignment: CDR1 MDHEN and CDR2 SYDVKM. The CDR3, as DNA: TGTGCCAGCAGTTTAGACAGAAGAATACGGTACGAGCAGTACTTC. It codes for CASSLDRRIRYEQYF.

The chain links TRBV15 to TRBJ2-3, with 9 bases fitting TRBD2. V dropped 1 base and J dropped 6; count of bases not matched to a gene: 11. This CDR3 has 17 amino acids. The germline V gene has CDR1 LNHNV and CDR2 YYDKDF (reference sequence). For the CDR3, the DNA is TGTGCCACCAGCAGAGTCGCTAGCGGGGCCCCCTCGGATACGCAGTATTTT. Translation: CATSRVASGAPSDTQYF.

J is TRBJ1-2 and V is TRBV7-2; TRBD1 is a possible D gene (5 bases). The CDR3 has 13 residues. Deletions cut 1 base from V and 8 bases from J, with 11 bases between. The germline CDR1 and CDR2 sequences are SGHTA and FQGNSA. CDR3 in DNA: TGTGCCAGCAGCTTAGGGGGCGCGGGGGGCTACACCTTC. Protein product: CASSLGGAGGYTF.

This clone was found a few times. The J gene is TRBJ1-5, the V gene TRBV14; unclear D gene. The germline V and J ends were trimmed by 2 bases and 2 bases, with 7 bases remaining between them. CDR1 SGHDN and CDR2 FVKESK come from the germline V gene. The CDR3 spans 14 residues. The CDR3, as DNA: TGTGCCAGCAGCCAATCCGGTGGCAATCAGCCCCAGCATTTT. Protein sequence: CASSQSGGNQPQHF.

This chain uses TRBV5-4 with TRBJ1-6, with D possibly being TRBD1 (5 bases). Germline-derived CDR1 and CDR2 are SGHNT and YYREEE (reference sequence). V shed 3 bases and J shed 11 bases, with 18 bases lying between them. The CDR3 is 15 amino acids. As DNA, the CDR3 is TGTGCCAGCAGCTCTGGGGACTGGGAACGAACACCCCTCCACTTT. Translation: CASSSGDWERTPLHF. The variable domain in full, completed from reference TRBV5-4 and TRBJ1-6, reads ETGVTQSPTHLIKTRGQQVTLRCSSQSGHNTVSWYQQALGQGPQFIFQYYREEENGRGNFPPRFSGLQFPNYSSELNVNALELDDSALYLCASSSGDWERTPLHFGNGTRLTVT.

The chain combines TRBV19 with TRBJ1-2, with D possibly matching TRBD1 (5 bases). Germline V gene lookup returns CDR1 LNHDA and CDR2 SQIVND (reference sequence). Trimming stripped 3 bases from V and 8 bases from J, with 13 bases between. This CDR3 comprises 13 residues. CDR3 nucleotide sequence: TGTGCCAGTAGTATGGGACTCGCTCGGGGCTACACCTTC. This encodes CASSMGLARGYTF. Filled out from reference TRBV19 and TRBJ1-2, the complete variable domain reads DGGITQSPKYLFRKEGQNVTLSCEQNLNHDAMYWYRQDPGQGLRLIYYSQIVNDFQKGDIAEGYSVSREKKESFPLTVTSAQKNPTAFYLCASSMGLARGYTFGSGTRLTVV.

This chain connects TRBV7-2 to TRBJ2-7; 7 bases align to TRBD2. CDR1 SGHTA and CDR2 FQGNSA come from the germline V gene. The CDR3 is made up of 14 amino acids. With V trimmed by 8 bases and J by 6 bases, 13 bases remained unmatched. The CDR3 region is CASRGVRESPEQYF. CDR3 bases: TGTGCCAGCCGGGGCGTGCGGGAGTCCCCCGAGCAGTACTTC.

This clone appeared once. The chain is built from TRBV4-1 and TRBJ1-1, with 7 bases that match TRBD1. V was pared by 4 bases and J by 5 bases, with 1 base of the junction left unmatched. The CDR3 has 12 residues. Germline V gene sequence: CDR1 MGHRA, CDR2 YSYEKL. The CDR3 nucleotides read TGCGCCAGCAGCCCCAGGGGGACTGAAGCTTTCTTT. Translated: CASSPRGTEAFF.

The rearrangement uses TRBV7-2 and TRBJ2-1, with D hard to call. The CDR3 extends over 12 amino acids. Germline V gene lookup returns CDR1 SGHTA and CDR2 FQGNSA. V shed 3 bases and J shed 13 bases, with 13 bases lying between them. CDR3 amino acids: CASSLGTPFQFF. The CDR3, as DNA: TGTGCCAGCAGCTTGGGAACCCCCTTCCAGTTCTTC. Together with reference TRBV7-2 and TRBJ2-1, the CDR3 gives the full variable domain: GAGVSQSPSNKVTEKGKDVELRCDPISGHTALYWYRQSLGQGLEFLIYFQGNSAPDKSGLPSDRFSAERTGGSVSTLTIQRTQQEDSAVYLCASSLGTPFQFFGPGTRLTVL.

The chain uses TRBV6-1 and TRBJ2-7; tentative D call: TRBD2 (6 bases). The CDR3 extends over 13 amino acids. Germline V lookup: CDR1 MNHNS, CDR2 SASEGT. V was cut by 11 bases and J by 0 bases, with 14 bases left in between. For the CDR3, the DNA is TGTGCCTCGTGGCGGGGAAGCTCCTACGAGCAGTACTTC. It translates to CASWRGSSYEQYF.

This sequence joins TRBV9 and TRBJ2-7; no reliable D call. Trimming pared 1 base from V and 5 bases from J, leaving 16 bases between. The CDR3 covers 15 residues. CDR1 is SGDLS and CDR2 is YYNGEE in the germline V gene. The CDR3 is CASSVLGGQANEQYF. As DNA, the CDR3 is TGTGCCAGCAGCGTATTGGGTGGGCAGGCCAACGAGCAGTACTTC.

This clone has more than one count but fewer than ten. The chain combines TRBV7-6 with TRBJ1-5; D unclear. This CDR3 has 13 amino acids. The germline gives CDR1 SGHVS, CDR2 FNYEAQ. The V gene lost 5 bases and the J gene lost 4 bases, with 9 bases spanning the gap. The CDR3 loop is CASSQDGNQPQHF. CDR3 in DNA: TGTGCCAGCAGCCAAGACGGGAATCAGCCCCAGCATTTT.

The CDR3 sequence is CASSLGEVSSYEQYF. CDR3 DNA sequence: TGCGCCAGCAGCTTGGGTGAGGTTAGCTCCTACGAGCAGTACTTC. The rearrangement links TRBV5-1 to TRBJ2-7; D ambiguous. Germline V gene data show CDR1 as SGHRS and CDR2 as YFSETQ. With 0 bases removed from V and 0 bases from J, the gap between germline ends came to 10 bases. CDR3 length: 15 residues. Full variable domain (missing parts from reference TRBV5-1 and TRBJ2-7): KAGVTQTPRYLIKTRGQQVTLSCSPISGHRSVSWYQQTPGQGLQFLFEYFSETQRNKGNFPGRFSGRQFSNSRSEMNVSTLELGDSALYLCASSLGEVSSYEQYFGPGTRLTVT.

V is TRBV6-1 and J is TRBJ2-6; D not certain. In germline, CDR1 is MNHNS, CDR2 SASEGT. This CDR3 region has 15 residues. Between the trimmed V and J ends, which lost 1 base and 0 bases, there was a span of 4 bases. The CDR3 loop is CASSEGGSGANVLTF. DNA for the CDR3: TGTGCCAGCAGTGAAGGGGGCTCTGGGGCCAACGTCCTGACTTTC.

The gene calls are TRBV5-6 and TRBJ1-4; TRBD1 aligns across 8 bases. Germline-derived CDR1 and CDR2 are SGHDT and YYEEEE. V lost 4 bases to trimming and J lost 8 bases; unmatched junction nucleotides: 10. The CDR3 sequence is 15 residues long. In nucleotides, the CDR3 is TGTGCCAGCAGCCCCCGGACAGGGAGGGGAGAAAAACTGTTTTTT. The encoded protein is CASSPRTGRGEKLFF.